Following are 23 T cell receptor beta chains from one sample sequenced in a study of blood T cell repertoires in COVID-19. Sequencing was performed with immunoSEQ multiplex PCR; in TCRdb, only in-frame clones are kept and a portion is missing. The table shows about 120,000 clones, with around 90% occurring only once. Sequencing input: peripheral blood. The origin of the receptors is a woman aged 60-75 years with COVID-19, enrolled during active disease.

The CDR3 nucleotides read TGTGCCAGCAGCTTACAGATGAACACTGAAGCTTTCTTT. It encodes CASSLQMNTEAFF. The V and J genes are TRBV11-3 and TRBJ1-1; no clear D gene. The CDR3 covers 13 residues. Germline CDR1 is SGHNT and CDR2 is YENEEA. V shed 2 bases and J shed 0 bases, with 4 bases lying between them.

This clone showed up just once. The rearrangement joins TRBV21-1 to TRBJ2-5; no DNA check was done on the table's D call, TRBD1. TRBV21-1 is designated a pseudogene. The CDR3 sequence is 13 residues long. CDR3: CASRKQGEETQYF. The CDR3 DNA sequence: TGTGCCAGCAGAAAACAGGGGGAAGAGACCCAGTACTTC.

This chain connects TRBV18 to TRBJ2-6, with D perhaps TRBD2 (5 bases). The CDR3 totals 15 residues. The V and J ends lost 6 bases and 4 bases respectively, with 13 bases between them. Germline V gives CDR1 KGHSH, CDR2 LQKENI. The CDR3 region is CASSPGSEGANVLTF. The DNA of the CDR3 is TGTGCCAGCTCCCCTGGGAGCGAGGGGGCCAACGTCCTGACTTTC. Drawing the rest from reference TRBV18 and TRBJ2-6, the complete variable domain is NAGVMQNPRHLVRRRGQEARLRCSPMKGHSHVYWYRQLPEEGLKFMVYLQKENIIDESGMPKERFSAEFPKEGPSILRIQQVVRGDSAAYFCASSPGSEGANVLTFGAGSRLTVL.

This rearrangement joins TRBV27 to TRBJ1-2; D unclear. Trimming left V 6 bases short and J 5 bases short, with 13 bases between. The germline gives CDR1 MNHEY, CDR2 SMNVEV (reference sequence). This CDR3 contains 13 residues. The CDR3 is CASSRMIEYGYTF. CDR3 DNA sequence: TGTGCCAGCAGCCGTATGATAGAGTATGGCTACACCTTC.

The V gene is TRBV4-1, the J gene TRBJ1-1; 9 nucleotides agree with TRBD1. CDR3 length equals 16 residues. Unmatched junction bases numbered 7, after V lost 0 bases and J lost 5 bases. Germline lookup yields CDR1 MGHRA and CDR2 YSYEKL. CDR3: CASSQDGNRGRTEAFF. The CDR3 nucleotides read TGCGCCAGCAGCCAAGATGGGAACAGGGGGCGGACTGAAGCTTTCTTT.

The chain carries TRBV27 and TRBJ2-1; 7 nucleotides align to TRBD1. V shed 5 bases, J shed 4 bases, and the junction held 14 bases outside the gene matches. This CDR3 has 17 residues. The germline CDR1 and CDR2 sequences are MNHEY and SMNVEV (reference sequence). The CDR3 loop reads CASSPRQGLGIYNEQFF. CDR3 coding DNA: TGTGCCAGCAGTCCCAGACAGGGATTGGGGATTTACAATGAGCAGTTCTTC.

CDR3 region: CASSPRQGDQPQHF. CDR3 bases: TGTGCCAGCTCACCACGGCAAGGGGATCAGCCCCAGCATTTT. The chain is built from TRBV18 and TRBJ1-5, with D possibly TRBD1 on 5 matching bases. The ends were cut back, 1 base at V and 5 bases at J, with 9 bases in the middle. CDR1 and CDR2 (germline): KGHSH, LQKENI. This CDR3 region has 14 residues.

CDR3 in DNA: TGTGCCATCAGGGACGTCGGGACAGGGAATTTCTTTGGCGGCTACACCTTC. Amino acid sequence: CAIRDVGTGNFFGGYTF. The rearrangement joins TRBV10-3 to TRBJ1-2, with 9 bases lining up with TRBD1. CDR3 length: 17 residues. Germline V gene sequence: CDR1 ENHRY, CDR2 SYGVKD. The trim removed 6 bases at V and 8 bases at J, leaving 19 bases unmatched.

V usage is TRBV5-6 and J usage is TRBJ1-2; the match to TRBD1 covers 9 bases. This CDR3 region has 14 residues. Germline V gene lookup returns CDR1 SGHDT and CDR2 YYEEEE. The V gene end was trimmed by 5 bases and the J gene end by 4 bases; junction bases not matched to a gene: 6. CDR3 sequence (DNA): TGTGCCAGCAGTTCCCGGGACAGGGCCTATGGCTACACCTTC. It translates to CASSSRDRAYGYTF. The whole variable domain, filled in from reference TRBV5-6 and TRBJ1-2, reads DAGVTQSPTHLIKTRGQQVTLRCSPKSGHDTVSWYQQALGQGPQFIFQYYEEEERQRGNFPDRFSGHQFPNYSSELNVNALLLGDSALYLCASSSRDRAYGYTFGSGTRLTVV.

This rearrangement joins TRBV4-3 to TRBJ2-2; 9 bases are shared with TRBD2. The germline V gene has CDR1 LGHNA and CDR2 YSLEER. Trimming at V came to 0 bases and at J to 6 bases, leaving 20 bases not matched to a gene. This CDR3 comprises 21 residues. The CDR3 region is CASSQDFYGLASQPGAGELFF. DNA of the CDR3: TGCGCCAGCAGCCAAGACTTCTACGGACTAGCGTCACAGCCAGGGGCCGGGGAGCTGTTTTTT.

J is TRBJ1-5 and V is TRBV19, with 12 bases lining up with TRBD1. The CDR3 contains 17 residues. V shed 3 bases, J shed 4 bases, and the junction held 7 bases outside the gene matches. Germline CDR1 reads LNHDA; CDR2 reads SQIVND (reference sequence). The DNA for the CDR3 is TGTGCCAGTAGTATGTGGGCGGGACAGGGGGCAAATCAGCCCCAGCATTTT. Translated, it gives CASSMWAGQGANQPQHF.

In nucleotides, the CDR3 is TGTGCCAGCAGCTTCCAGGGGCCGTACTACGAGCAGTACTTC. Encoded protein: CASSFQGPYYEQYF. J is TRBJ2-7 and V is TRBV7-9; possibly TRBD1 for D (6 bases). V lost 3 bases, J lost 3 bases, and 12 bases lay in between. Germline CDR1 SEHNR, CDR2 FQNEAQ (reference sequence). The CDR3 covers 14 residues.

This clone was picked up a small number of times. This sequence joins TRBV29-1 and TRBJ1-5, with D perhaps TRBD1 (5 bases). V was trimmed by 6 bases and J by 3 bases, leaving 12 bases between them. The CDR3 is 13 residues long. Germline V gives CDR1 SQVTM, CDR2 ANQGSEA. The CDR3 here is CSVATAPNQPQHF. As DNA, the CDR3 is TGCAGCGTCGCGACAGCCCCCAATCAGCCCCAGCATTTT.

This clone showed up just once. This chain links TRBV4-2 with TRBJ1-1, with D possibly TRBD1 on 6 matching bases. The CDR3 length is 20 residues. Trimming took off 5 bases at V and 0 bases at J, with 28 bases between the two ends. Germline values: CDR1 LGHNA, CDR2 YNFKEQ. Here the CDR3 DNA reads TGTGCCAGCAGCAACCATAGGACGGGACACATTAAAACTATGAACACTGAAGCTTTCTTT. Residues: CASSNHRTGHIKTMNTEAFF.

The chain employs TRBV5-6 and TRBJ1-1; no clear D. V was cut by 0 bases and J by 2 bases, with 5 bases left in between. Germline assignment: CDR1 SGHDT and CDR2 YYEEEE. The CDR3 is 13 amino acids. The CDR3: CASSLGLNTEAFF. The CDR3, as DNA: TGTGCCAGCAGCTTGGGACTTAACACTGAAGCTTTCTTT.

The CDR3 sequence is CASSTGTGRTDTQYF. The CDR3 DNA reads as TGTGCCAGCAGCACCGGGACAGGCCGCACAGATACGCAGTATTTT. The chain has TRBV7-8 and TRBJ2-3, with 8 nucleotides matching TRBD1. Trimming removed 5 bases from V and 1 base from J; junction bases left unmatched: 5. Per the germline V gene, CDR1 is SGHVS and CDR2 is FQNEAQ. CDR3 length: 15 amino acids. The complete variable domain, with remaining parts taken from reference TRBV7-8 and TRBJ2-3, reads GAGVSQSPRYKVAKRGQDVALRCDPISGHVSLFWYQQALGQGPEFLTYFQNEAQLDKSGLPSDRFFAERPEGSVSTLKIQRTQQEDSAVYLCASSTGTGRTDTQYFGPGTRLTVL.

The chain has TRBV5-4 and TRBJ2-2; 10 bases line up with TRBD1. CDR3 size: 17 residues. V gave up 0 bases and J gave up 6 bases; unmatched junction bases: 8. The germline gives CDR1 SGHNT, CDR2 YYREEE (reference sequence). CDR3 coding DNA: TGTGCCAGCAGCTTGGCGCCCGGGACAGGGGTGGCCGGGGAGCTGTTTTTT. Residues: CASSLAPGTGVAGELFF.

The V call is TRBV27, the J call TRBJ2-3; the match to TRBD2 covers 10 bases. Per the germline V gene, CDR1 is MNHEY and CDR2 is SMNVEV (reference sequence). The junction had 6 bases not matched to a gene; V was cut back by 2 bases and J by 4 bases. The CDR3 extends over 16 amino acids. Here the CDR3 DNA reads TGTGCCAGCAGTTTAAGGCCTAGCGGGGGAGCAGATACGCAGTATTTT. Protein sequence: CASSLRPSGGADTQYF.

The V call is TRBV6-5, the J call TRBJ1-2; 8 positions agree with TRBD1. CDR3 size: 13 residues. Germline CDR1 is MNHEY and CDR2 is SVGAGI. V shed 5 bases, J shed 6 bases, and the junction held 5 bases outside the gene matches. The CDR3 sequence: CASSPRGLHGYTF. The CDR3 DNA reads as TGTGCCAGCAGTCCCAGGGGGCTTCATGGCTACACCTTC.

This chain links TRBV19 with TRBJ1-2, with D perhaps TRBD1 (6 bases). The CDR3 has 15 residues. Germline V gene data show CDR1 as LNHDA and CDR2 as SQIVND (reference sequence). Trimming shortened V by 8 bases and J by 4 bases, and 20 bases separated the two germline ends. Here the CDR3 reads CASAVGTGLSYGYTF. CDR3 DNA: TGTGCCAGTGCGGTGGGAACAGGGCTTAGCTATGGCTACACCTTC.

CDR3 DNA sequence: TGTGCCAGCAGTCTCCTCTCTGCAGTGGACACCGGGGAGCTGTTTTTT. Translation: CASSLLSAVDTGELFF. The V and J genes are TRBV3-1 (or the pseudogene TRBV3-2) and TRBJ2-2; D ambiguous. Germline V gene data show CDR1 as LGHDT and CDR2 as YNNKEL (reference sequence). The CDR3 extends over 16 amino acids. The germline V and J ends were trimmed by 6 bases and 3 bases, with 17 bases remaining between them.

The gene calls are TRBV9 and TRBJ2-3; TRBD2 might be the D (6 bases). This CDR3 spans 16 amino acids. CDR1 is SGDLS, CDR2 YYNGEE, per germline. Deletions cut 0 bases from V and 2 bases from J, with 13 bases between. The CDR3: CASSVVGSGFTDTQYF. DNA of the CDR3: TGTGCCAGCAGCGTAGTTGGTAGCGGCTTCACAGATACGCAGTATTTT.

This chain links TRBV7-6 with TRBJ2-1; 8 nucleotides agree with TRBD2. Germline V lookup: CDR1 SGHVS, CDR2 FNYEAQ. Unmatched junction bases numbered 8, after V lost 4 bases and J lost 9 bases. The CDR3 totals 14 residues. CDR3 in DNA: TGTGCCAGCAGCTCCCGAAATAGCGGGGCTGAGCAGTTCTTC. This encodes CASSSRNSGAEQFF.